One sample yielded the 20 T cell receptor beta chains listed below, sequenced in a study of cytomegalovirus exposure and HLA in healthy donors. The PCR was carried out with 60 Vbeta primers and 13 Jbeta primers. Using immunoSEQ multiplex PCR, the repertoire was profiled, and TCRdb retains in-frame clones only, with some absent. This table has under 150,000 clones, 68% appearing once. Sequencing input: PBMCs. The receptors were sampled from a man between 60 and 75 years old in good health and CMV-seronegative.

The rearrangement links TRBV6-6 to TRBJ1-1; TRBD1 aligns across 8 bases. The CDR3 runs 16 residues. V was clipped by 0 bases and J by 6 bases; unmatched bases: 9. Germline CDR1 reads MNHNY; CDR2 reads SVGAGI (reference sequence). DNA of the CDR3: TGTGCCAGCAGTTACTCGATGGGACAGGCCCTCTCTGAAGCTTTCTTT. Translation gives CASSYSMGQALSEAFF.

The chain joins TRBV19 to TRBJ1-2; 8 positions agree with TRBD1. The length of the CDR3 is 14 residues. Germline V gene lookup returns CDR1 LNHDA and CDR2 SQIVND (reference sequence). With 2 bases clipped from V and 6 bases from J, the junction kept 5 bases outside the gene matches. The CDR3 reads CASSIPGQGDGYTF. CDR3 bases: TGTGCCAGTAGTATACCCGGACAGGGAGATGGCTACACCTTC.

This clone appeared once. The chain couples TRBV5-6 to TRBJ2-1; TRBD2 aligns across 7 bases. Germline CDR1 and CDR2: SGHDT and YYEEEE. The J segment lost 2 bases and the V segment lost 0 bases, leaving 2 bases of the junction unmatched. This CDR3 region has 15 residues. The CDR3, as DNA: TGTGCCAGCAGCTTGGTGGGAGGGGCCTACAATGAGCAGTTCTTC. Its translation is CASSLVGGAYNEQFF.

The J gene is TRBJ2-5, the V gene TRBV25-1; 10 nucleotides agree with TRBD1. The end of the DNA is better explained by TRBJ2-7, so the J call may be wrong. This CDR3 spans 14 amino acids. Per the germline V gene, CDR1 is MGHDK and CDR2 is SYGVNS. The CDR3 here is CASRARTGGDEQYF. For the CDR3, the DNA is TGTGCCAGCAGAGCCCGGACAGGGGGAGACGAGCAGTACTTC.

CDR3 sequence reads: CASSLGPRNTEAFF. The CDR3 nucleotides are TGTGCCAGCAGCTTAGGGCCCCGGAACACTGAAGCTTTCTTT. The gene calls are TRBV28 and TRBJ1-1; D remains unclear. Germline V gene sequence: CDR1 MDHEN, CDR2 SYDVKM. CDR3 length: 14 amino acids. V lost 6 bases, J lost 1 base, and 12 bases lay in between.

The rearrangement links TRBV6-1 to TRBJ1-6, with a possible D match to TRBD1 (6 bases). This CDR3 spans 13 amino acids. The germline V gene encodes CDR1 MNHNS and CDR2 SASEGT. V lost 8 bases, J lost 14 bases, and 19 bases lay in between. As DNA, the CDR3 is TGTGCCAGCTTCCGGGACACCCTGGGGGCCCTCCACTTT. Its translation is CASFRDTLGALHF.

This clone was detected a few times. This chain joins TRBV7-8 and TRBJ2-7, with D tentatively TRBD1 (5 bases). Germline loops: CDR1 SGHVS, CDR2 FQNEAQ. Trimming left V 1 base short and J 2 bases short, with 12 bases between. The CDR3 is 15 amino acids. The CDR3 DNA reads TGTGCCAGCAGCTTAGGGTACCAGGGCCCCTACGAGCAGTACTTC. This codes for CASSLGYQGPYEQYF.

The chain recombines TRBV5-6 with TRBJ1-5; 7 nucleotides line up with TRBD1. Losses at the gene ends were 4 bases for V and 4 bases for J; bases not matched to a gene: 8. This CDR3 comprises 15 residues. Per the germline V gene, CDR1 is SGHDT and CDR2 is YYEEEE. The CDR3 sequence is CASSGSGTANQPQHF. CDR3 bases: TGTGCCAGCAGCGGGTCCGGGACAGCGAATCAGCCCCAGCATTTT.

This clone was counted between two and nine times. The V and J genes are TRBV28 and TRBJ2-7; D is ambiguous. From germline, CDR1 is MDHEN and CDR2 SYDVKM. Trimming shortened V by 3 bases and J by 5 bases, and 8 bases separated the two germline ends. The CDR3 is 12 amino acids. The CDR3 region has the DNA TGTGCCAGCAGTTTCGGTCAGGACGAGCAGTACTTC. Residues: CASSFGQDEQYF.

V is TRBV27 and J is TRBJ2-7; 11 positions agree with TRBD1. CDR1 is MNHEY, CDR2 SMNVEV, per germline (reference sequence). Trimming at V came to 7 bases and at J to 1 base, leaving 12 bases not matched to a gene. The CDR3 totals 17 residues. The CDR3 sequence: CASTYSSGTGGSYEQYF. The CDR3 region has the DNA TGTGCCAGCACCTATTCTTCCGGGACAGGGGGGTCCTACGAGCAGTACTTC.

The chain uses TRBV5-1 and TRBJ1-4, with D tentatively TRBD1 (5 bases). V lost 0 bases to trimming and J lost 7 bases, with 13 bases between them. CDR1 is SGHRS, CDR2 YFSETQ, per germline. The CDR3 is 15 residues long. CDR3 in DNA: TGCGCCAGCAGCTTGGGGCAGGGAATGTTTGAAAAACTGTTTTTT. It codes for CASSLGQGMFEKLFF.

This clone was recorded a few times. The chain couples TRBV7-8 to TRBJ2-5; weak D call: TRBD2 (5 bases). CDR1 and CDR2 (germline): SGHVS, FQNEAQ. The V end was cut by 4 bases, the J end by 2 bases, with 8 bases between. The CDR3 loop spans 13 amino acids. The CDR3 sequence is CASSSRGQETQYF. In DNA form, the CDR3 reads TGTGCCAGCAGCTCAAGAGGGCAAGAGACCCAGTACTTC. Full variable domain (remainder filled in from reference TRBV7-8 and TRBJ2-5): GAGVSQSPRYKVAKRGQDVALRCDPISGHVSLFWYQQALGQGPEFLTYFQNEAQLDKSGLPSDRFFAERPEGSVSTLKIQRTQQEDSAVYLCASSSRGQETQYFGPGTRLLVL.

This rearrangement joins TRBV19 to TRBJ2-7, with TRBD1 matching 9 bases. Germline trimming cut 3 bases from V and 0 bases from J; bases unmatched to any gene: 3. This CDR3 spans 15 amino acids. CDR1 and CDR2 from the germline V gene are LNHDA and SQIVND (reference sequence). The CDR3 loop is CASSMRTGDSYEQYF. The CDR3 nucleotides read TGTGCCAGTAGTATGAGGACAGGGGACTCCTACGAGCAGTACTTC.

This clone was detected a few times. The J gene is TRBJ1-4, the V gene TRBV9; D gene uncertain. CDR3 length: 18 amino acids. Trimming shortened V by 4 bases and J by 4 bases, and 23 bases separated the two germline ends. Germline V gives CDR1 SGDLS, CDR2 YYNGEE. CDR3 amino acids: CASSPQPPAETVNEKLFF. The CDR3 nucleotides read TGTGCCAGCAGCCCTCAGCCCCCTGCCGAGACTGTTAATGAAAAACTGTTTTTT. The entire variable domain, with the rest obtained from reference TRBV9 and TRBJ1-4, is as follows: DSGVTQTPKHLITATGQRVTLRCSPRSGDLSVYWYQQSLDQGLQFLIQYYNGEERAKGNILERFSAQQFPDLHSELNLSSLELGDSALYFCASSPQPPAETVNEKLFFGSGTQLSVL.

The rearrangement links TRBV7-9 to TRBJ1-5; tentatively, D is TRBD1 (5 bases). The CDR3 loop spans 14 amino acids. V gave up 5 bases and J gave up 8 bases, with 16 bases separating them. Germline values: CDR1 SEHNR, CDR2 FQNEAQ (reference sequence). Here the CDR3 DNA reads TGTGCCAGCAGCCAAGGTATGGGGCAAAAGCCCCAGCATTTT. The encoded protein is CASSQGMGQKPQHF.

This chain joins TRBV5-4 and TRBJ2-5; 11 bases are a match to TRBD2. The CDR3 covers 16 residues. CDR1 is SGHNT and CDR2 is YYREEE in the germline V gene (reference sequence). With V trimmed by 6 bases and J by 3 bases, 10 bases remained unmatched. CDR3 in amino acids: CASTTGLAEIEETQYF. In DNA, the CDR3 is TGTGCCAGCACCACGGGACTAGCGGAGATCGAAGAGACCCAGTACTTC.

This clone was found a few times. The chain is built from TRBV14 and TRBJ2-7; TRBD2 agrees at 8 bases. Germline CDR1 reads SGHDN; CDR2 reads FVKESK. V lost 4 bases to trimming and J lost 1 base; unmatched junction nucleotides: 6. The CDR3 sequence is 15 residues long. The CDR3 DNA reads TGTGCCAGCAGCCTAGCGGGGATCGCATCCTACGAGCAGTACTTC. The encoded protein is CASSLAGIASYEQYF. The variable domain in full, completed from reference TRBV14 and TRBJ2-7, reads EAGVTQFPSHSVIEKGQTVTLRCDPISGHDNLYWYRRVMGKEIKFLLHFVKESKQDESGMPNNRFLAERTGGTYSTLKVQPAELEDSGVYFCASSLAGIASYEQYFGPGTRLTVT.

CDR3 amino acids: CASRIQGKDTEAFF. The CDR3 nucleotides are TGTGCCAGCAGAATACAGGGAAAGGACACTGAAGCTTTCTTT. V usage is TRBV28 and J usage is TRBJ1-1; D perhaps matches TRBD1 (6 bases). This CDR3 is built from 14 residues. V lost 6 bases and J lost 3, with 14 bases in between. Germline CDR1 is MDHEN and CDR2 is SYDVKM.

This clone has a handful of counts. The rearrangement uses TRBV19 and TRBJ2-6, with 7 bases identical to TRBD1. Per germline, CDR1 LNHDA and CDR2 SQIVND (reference sequence). The CDR3 is made up of 16 amino acids. V was pared by 10 bases and J by 4 bases, with 13 bases of the junction left unmatched. Written as DNA, the CDR3 is TGTGCCACCGGGGACAGTTTCCGGTCCGGGGCCAACGTCCTGACTTTC. Protein product: CATGDSFRSGANVLTF.

The V call is TRBV5-4, the J call TRBJ2-7; TRBD2 agrees at 12 bases. V lost 4 bases and J lost 6; bases outside the gene matches: 5. The CDR3 runs 14 residues. The germline V gene encodes CDR1 SGHNT and CDR2 YYREEE (reference sequence). The CDR3: CASSPTSGRTEQYF. As DNA, the CDR3 is TGTGCCAGCAGCCCCACTAGCGGGAGGACCGAGCAGTACTTC.